This entry describes one T cell receptor beta chain. What it binds is unknown. V lost 6 bases, J lost 6 bases, and 24 bases stayed unmatched. The CDR3 is 20 residues long. Germline values: CDR1 MNHEY, CDR2 SMNVEV (reference sequence). The sample originates from a study of shared clonotypes between healthy human individuals. Produced via immunoSEQ multiplex PCR; TCRdb's table is partial and in-frame only. The sample consists of about 1.5 million clones, 95% to 99% of them appearing once. Study outcomes and limitations: Naive subsets usually exceeded memory subsets in estimated richness.

This rearrangement joins TRBV27 to TRBJ2-1, with TRBD1 matching over 9 bases. The sequence was collected from a man in his thirties or forties in good health. Material for sequencing was naive CD4+ T cells sorted from blood. The subset is: CD45RA+ positively selected. In DNA, the CDR3 is TGTGCCAGCAGATCGTTCCAAGTCCCGAACCGGGACAGGGTCTTCAATGAGCAGTTCTTC. Protein sequence: CASRSFQVPNRDRVFNEQFF.